This TCR beta chain is from a study of CD8+CD57+ T cells in acquired aplastic anemia. The wider study: Sorted CD4+ plus CD8+ cells gave DNA averaging approximately 3.2 ug. Healthy donors gave about 10 million reads on average for CD4+ cells. The study's findings and limits: Simpson's diversity of CD8+ cells was not significantly different in patients compared with controls. Between patients and controls, 25 to 30 CD8+ CDR3 sequences were found in common.

Investigators profiled TCR beta VDJ and CDR3 from genomic DNA template. Via MiXCR, TCRdb re-called the reads, giving one row per CDR3 protein. Of 150,000 to 200,000 distinct CDR3 sequences in the sample, 35% to 50% were seen once. V was pared by 0 bases and J by 3 bases, with 3 bases of the junction left unmatched. Germline values: CDR1 KGHDR, CDR2 SFDVKD. The CDR3 is 16 residues long. This clonotype was counted a few times. The target antigen is unknown. J is TRBJ2-2 and V is TRBV24-1; 7 bases map to TRBD2. The TCR was taken from a human donor in good health. Sequencing used sorted CD4+, CD8+, or CD8+CD57+ T cells (not recorded which) from PBMCs. CDR3 residues: CATSDLGGGDTGELFF. Written as DNA, the CDR3 is TGTGCCACCAGTGATTTGGGGGGGGGAGACACCGGGGAGCTGTTTTTT.